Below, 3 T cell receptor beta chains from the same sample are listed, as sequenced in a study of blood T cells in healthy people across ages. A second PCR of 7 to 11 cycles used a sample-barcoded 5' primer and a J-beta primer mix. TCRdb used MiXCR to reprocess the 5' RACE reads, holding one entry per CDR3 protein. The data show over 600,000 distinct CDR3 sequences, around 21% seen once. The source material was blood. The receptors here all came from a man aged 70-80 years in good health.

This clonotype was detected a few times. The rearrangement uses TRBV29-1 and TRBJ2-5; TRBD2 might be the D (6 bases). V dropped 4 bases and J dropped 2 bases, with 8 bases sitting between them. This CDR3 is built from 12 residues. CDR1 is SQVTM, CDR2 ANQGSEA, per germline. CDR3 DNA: TGCAGCGTTGTGGAGGGGCAAGAGACCCAGTACTTC. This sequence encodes CSVVEGQETQYF. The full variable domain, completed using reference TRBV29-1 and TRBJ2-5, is SAVISQKPSRDICQRGTSLTIQCQVDSQVTMMFWYRQQPGQSLTLIATANQGSEATYESGFVIDKFPISRPNLTFSTLTVSNMSPEDSSIYLCSVVEGQETQYFGPGTRLLVL.

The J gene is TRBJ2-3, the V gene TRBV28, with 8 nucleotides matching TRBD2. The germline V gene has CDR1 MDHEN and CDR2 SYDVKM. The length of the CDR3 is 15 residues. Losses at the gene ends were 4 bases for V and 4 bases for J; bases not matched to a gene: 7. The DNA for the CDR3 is TGTGCCAGCAGTTCGCAGGCAGCGGGGGCAGATACGCAGTATTTT. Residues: CASSSQAAGADTQYF. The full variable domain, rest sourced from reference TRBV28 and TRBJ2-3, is DVKVTQSSRYLVKRTGEKVFLECVQDMDHENMFWYRQDPGLGLRLIYFSYDVKMKEKGDIPEGYSVSREKKERFSLILESASTNQTSMYLCASSSQAAGADTQYFGPGTRLTVL.

The CDR3 bases are TGTGCCAGCAGCCAAGCGCATAGCAATCAGCCCCAGCATTTT. Residues: CASSQAHSNQPQHF. The chain employs TRBV3-1 and TRBJ1-5, with D hard to call. The CDR3 has 14 residues. Looked up from germline, CDR1 is LGHDT and CDR2 is YNNKEL (reference sequence). The V and J ends lost 1 base and 0 bases respectively, with 4 bases between them.